A single sample gave rise to the 3 T cell receptor beta chains below, sequenced in a study of CD4 T cells in relation to SARS-CoV-2 and coronaviruses. Before the COVID-19 pandemic, during about 2011-2019, CD4+ T cells were taken from unexposed donors. The table came from immunoSEQ multiplex PCR; TCRdb's copy has only in-frame clones and leaves some out. The sample has tens of thousands of clones, about 95% seen once. The sequencing sample was made of naive CD4+ T cells from PBMCs. The subset here: naive CD4+ T cells isolated by negative enrichment. The receptors come from a human donor in good health.

CDR3 sequence (DNA): TGTGCCAGTAGTACGCCGGACAGATACAATGAGCAGTTCTTC. Amino acid sequence: CASSTPDRYNEQFF. The chain links TRBV19 to TRBJ2-1; D is possibly TRBD1 (6 bases). The germline gives CDR1 LNHDA, CDR2 SQIVND (reference sequence). V lost 4 bases and J 4 bases, leaving 11 bases between the germline ends. CDR3 size: 14 residues.

The chain joins TRBV19 to TRBJ2-5, with a possible D match to TRBD2 (6 bases). V was clipped by 7 bases and J by 5 bases, with 17 bases between them. Germline CDR1 is LNHDA and CDR2 is SQIVND (reference sequence). The CDR3 sequence is 14 residues long. CDR3: CASTTGTVGETQYF. The DNA of the CDR3 is TGTGCCAGTACTACCGGGACTGTCGGGGAGACCCAGTACTTC.

The rearrangement links TRBV6-5 to TRBJ2-2, with D unclear. This CDR3 comprises 14 residues. Trimming stripped 0 bases from V and 3 bases from J, with 5 bases between. Germline-derived CDR1 and CDR2 are MNHEY and SVGAGI. CDR3 loop: CASSYSGDTGELFF. In DNA form, the CDR3 reads TGTGCCAGCAGTTACTCGGGTGACACCGGGGAGCTGTTTTTT.